A selection of T cell receptor beta chains follows, all from one sample in a study of T cells in Graves' hyperthyroidism and ophthalmopathy. Each CDR3 protein is one row after TCRdb ran MiXCR on the multiplex PCR reads. The table shows around 300,000 distinct CDR3 sequences, with 11% to 15% occurring only once. The sequenced sample was blood. These receptors were collected from a woman aged 25-40 years with Graves' hyperthyroidism. Both conserved end residues are part of each CDR3. Fields, in order: V gene, J gene, CDR3 protein.

TRBV2	TRBJ2-1	CASSFDRSRDNEQFF
TRBV7-8	TRBJ1-3	CASSLLNTIYF
TRBV7-2	TRBJ1-6	CASSLGGGQFSPLHF
TRBV10-2	TRBJ1-3	CASGHGNTIYF
TRBV28	TRBJ2-1	CASSYPRDRGSNEQFF
TRBV2	TRBJ2-3	CASSGVAGGTDTQYF
TRBV7-2	TRBJ2-3	CASSLDASTDTQYF
TRBV5-8	TRBJ2-1	CASSLAAGGVIRYNEQFF
TRBV5-6	TRBJ2-1	CASSWDRATYNEQFF
TRBV30	TRBJ2-3	CAWGGVRLTDTQYF
TRBV12-3/TRBV12-4	TRBJ2-1	CASSRSGVGGYNEQFF
TRBV12-3/TRBV12-4	TRBJ2-1	CASSLRTSGCNEQFF
TRBV20-1	TRBJ1-4	CSASNKLGGDEKLFF
TRBV14	TRBJ1-1	CASSLGAWNTEAFF
TRBV20-1	TRBJ1-5	CSARDSDRSNQPQHF
TRBV19	TRBJ2-1	CASSGIYNEQFF
TRBV29-1	TRBJ1-4	CSTRDRADEKLFF
TRBV28	TRBJ1-1	CASSLSGAVSTEAFF
TRBV4-1	TRBJ1-1	CASSHKMGQAFF
TRBV7-2	TRBJ2-2	CASSSRQGSGELFF
TRBV5-6	TRBJ2-5	CASSLLREWETQYF
TRBV2	TRBJ2-3	CASSGTRADTQYF
TRBV5-1	TRBJ2-7	CASSSGTEGYEQYF
TRBV29-1	TRBJ2-4	CSVEAPPGQGYKYF
TRBV2	TRBJ1-2	CASSEAGTGSDYTF
TRBV7-2	TRBJ1-1	CAGPEYTEAFF
TRBV6-1	TRBJ1-2	CASRLDRGVYGYTF
TRBV12-3/TRBV12-4	TRBJ1-1	CASSFWGLEGDTEAFF
TRBV10-3	TRBJ2-5	CAISKDGRETQYF
TRBV9	TRBJ2-3	CASSGGTGASTDTQYF
TRBV15	TRBJ1-3	CATSRDGGSGNTIYF
TRBV18	TRBJ2-7	CASSPAEAGYEQYF
TRBV7-2	TRBJ1-2	CASSLNGGGYTF
TRBV20-1	TRBJ2-7	CSPRQGDHEQYF
TRBV28	TRBJ2-2	CASSSLGTVATGELFF
TRBV25-1	TRBJ1-6	CATAQTGDLGSPLHF
TRBV7-9	TRBJ2-3	CASSSSWAPRRGGQYF
TRBV3-1	TRBJ1-4	CASSQRPGEKLFF
TRBV28	TRBJ2-7	CASEWRSGRYEQYF
TRBV3-1	TRBJ1-1	CASSQETGGTNTEAFF
TRBV20-1	TRBJ2-1	CSAGRVAGIYNEQFF
TRBV7-3	TRBJ1-2	CASNDGPSYGYTF
TRBV28	TRBJ1-4	CASSSPGSVLGKLFF
TRBV6-1	TRBJ1-4	CASSEGGVMKGLFF
TRBV30	TRBJ1-5	CAWTPGQLVDQPQHF
TRBV3-1	TRBJ2-5	CASSQVWENTKETQYF
TRBV11-2	TRBJ1-4	CASTRGRGQTNEKLFF
TRBV12-3/TRBV12-4	TRBJ2-3	CASSLGLASTDTQYF